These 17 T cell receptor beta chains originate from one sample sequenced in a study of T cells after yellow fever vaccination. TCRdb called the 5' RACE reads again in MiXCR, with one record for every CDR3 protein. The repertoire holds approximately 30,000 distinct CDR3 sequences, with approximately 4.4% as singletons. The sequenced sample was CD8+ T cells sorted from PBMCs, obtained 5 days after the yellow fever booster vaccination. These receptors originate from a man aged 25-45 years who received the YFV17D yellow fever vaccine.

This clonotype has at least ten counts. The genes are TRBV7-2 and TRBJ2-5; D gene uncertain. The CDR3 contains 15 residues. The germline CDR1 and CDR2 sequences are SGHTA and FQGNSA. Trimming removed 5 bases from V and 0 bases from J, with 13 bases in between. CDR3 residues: CASSDPPRHQETQYF. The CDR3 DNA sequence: TGTGCCAGCAGCGACCCCCCACGGCACCAAGAGACCCAGTACTTC.

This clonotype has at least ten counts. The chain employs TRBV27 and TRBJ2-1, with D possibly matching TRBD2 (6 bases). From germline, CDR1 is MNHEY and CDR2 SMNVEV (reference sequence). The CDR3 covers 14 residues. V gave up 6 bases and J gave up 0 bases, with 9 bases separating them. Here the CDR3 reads CASRDGGSYNEQFF. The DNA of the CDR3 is TGTGCCAGCAGGGACGGGGGCTCCTACAATGAGCAGTTCTTC.

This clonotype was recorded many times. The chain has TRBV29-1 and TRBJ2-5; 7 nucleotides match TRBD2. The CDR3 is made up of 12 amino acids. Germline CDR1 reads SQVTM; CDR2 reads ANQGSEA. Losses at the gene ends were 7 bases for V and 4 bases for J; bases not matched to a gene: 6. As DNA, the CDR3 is TGCAGCGGCAGGGAGCGGGGAGAGACCCAGTACTTC. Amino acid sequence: CSGRERGETQYF.

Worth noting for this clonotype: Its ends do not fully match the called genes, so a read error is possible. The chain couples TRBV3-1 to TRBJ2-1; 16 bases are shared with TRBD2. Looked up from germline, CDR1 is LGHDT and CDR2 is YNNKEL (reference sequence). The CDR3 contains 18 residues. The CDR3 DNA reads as TGTGCCTGCAGTTTAGGGACTAGCGGGAGGGACAGGGGTAGTGAGCAGTTCTTC. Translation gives CACSLGTSGRDRGSEQFF.

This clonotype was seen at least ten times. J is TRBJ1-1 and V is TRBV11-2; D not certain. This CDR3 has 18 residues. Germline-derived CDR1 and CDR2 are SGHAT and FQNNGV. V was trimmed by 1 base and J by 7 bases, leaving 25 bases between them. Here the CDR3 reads CASSLVRPSFGQPFEAFF. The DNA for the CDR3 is TGTGCCAGCAGCTTAGTCCGGCCGAGTTTTGGCCAGCCCTTTGAAGCTTTCTTT. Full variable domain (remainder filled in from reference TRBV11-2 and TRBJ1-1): EAGVAQSPRYKIIEKRQSVAFWCNPISGHATLYWYQQILGQGPKLLIQFQNNGVVDDSQLPKDRFSAERLKGVDSTLKIQPAKLEDSAVYLCASSLVRPSFGQPFEAFFGQGTRLTVV.

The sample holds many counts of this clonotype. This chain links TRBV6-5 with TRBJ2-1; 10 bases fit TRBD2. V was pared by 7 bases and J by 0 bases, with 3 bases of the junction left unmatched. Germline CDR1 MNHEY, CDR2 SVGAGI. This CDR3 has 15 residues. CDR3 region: CASNPSGSSYNEQFF. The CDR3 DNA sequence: TGTGCCAGCAATCCTAGCGGGAGCTCCTACAATGAGCAGTTCTTC.

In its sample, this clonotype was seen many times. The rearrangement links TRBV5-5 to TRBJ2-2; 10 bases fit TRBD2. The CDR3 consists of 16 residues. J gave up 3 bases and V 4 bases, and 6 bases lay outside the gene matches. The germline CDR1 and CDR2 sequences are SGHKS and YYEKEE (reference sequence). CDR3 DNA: TGTGCCAGCAGCCCAATAGCGGGAGGTCACACCGGGGAGCTGTTTTTT. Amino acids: CASSPIAGGHTGELFF. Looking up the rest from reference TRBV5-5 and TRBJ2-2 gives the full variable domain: DAGVTQSPTHLIKTRGQQVTLRCSPISGHKSVSWYQQVLGQGPQFIFQYYEKEERGRGNFPDRFSARQFPNYSSELNVNALLLGDSALYLCASSPIAGGHTGELFFGEGSRLTVL.

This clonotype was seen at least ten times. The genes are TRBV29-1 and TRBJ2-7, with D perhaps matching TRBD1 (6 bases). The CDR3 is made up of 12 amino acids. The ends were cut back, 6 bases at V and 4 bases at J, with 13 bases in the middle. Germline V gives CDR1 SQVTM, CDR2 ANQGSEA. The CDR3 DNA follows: TGCAGCGTCCTCGGTCAGGGGTACGAGCAGTACTTC. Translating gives CSVLGQGYEQYF.

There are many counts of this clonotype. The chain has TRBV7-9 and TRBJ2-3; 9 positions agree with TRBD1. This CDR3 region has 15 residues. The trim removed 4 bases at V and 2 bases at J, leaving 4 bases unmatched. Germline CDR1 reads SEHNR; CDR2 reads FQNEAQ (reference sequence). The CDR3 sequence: CASSSGTGHTDTQYF. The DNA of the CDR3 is TGTGCCAGCAGCTCCGGGACAGGGCACACAGATACGCAGTATTTT.

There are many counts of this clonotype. The chain's CDR3 is CASSLKGTEAFF. DNA for the CDR3: TGTGCCAGCAGCTTAAAGGGAACTGAAGCTTTCTTT. The J gene is TRBJ1-1, the V gene TRBV7-9; D gene unclear. The CDR3 is 12 amino acids. Germline V CDR1 and CDR2: SEHNR, FQNEAQ (reference sequence). V was cut by 2 bases and J by 5 bases, with 6 bases left in between. Full variable domain (rest looked up from reference TRBV7-9 and TRBJ1-1): DTGVSQNPRHKITKRGQNVTFRCDPISEHNRLYWYRQTLGQGPEFLTYFQNEAQLEKSRLLSDRFSAERPKGSFSTLEIQRTEQGDSAMYLCASSLKGTEAFFGQGTRLTVV.

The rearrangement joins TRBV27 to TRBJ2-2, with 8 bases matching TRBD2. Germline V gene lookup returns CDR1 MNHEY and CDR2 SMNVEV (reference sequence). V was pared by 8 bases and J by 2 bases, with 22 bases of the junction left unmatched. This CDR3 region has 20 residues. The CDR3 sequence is CASQELAGGNQYINTGELFF. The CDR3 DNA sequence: TGTGCCAGCCAGGAGCTGGCGGGAGGTAACCAGTATATTAACACCGGGGAGCTGTTTTTT.

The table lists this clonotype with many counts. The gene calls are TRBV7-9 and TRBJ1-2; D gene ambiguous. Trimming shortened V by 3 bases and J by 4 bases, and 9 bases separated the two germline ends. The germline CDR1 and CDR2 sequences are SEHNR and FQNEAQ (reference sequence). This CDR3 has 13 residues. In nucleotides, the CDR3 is TGTGCCAGCAGCTTCCTAACCGGCTATGGCTACACCTTC. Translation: CASSFLTGYGYTF.

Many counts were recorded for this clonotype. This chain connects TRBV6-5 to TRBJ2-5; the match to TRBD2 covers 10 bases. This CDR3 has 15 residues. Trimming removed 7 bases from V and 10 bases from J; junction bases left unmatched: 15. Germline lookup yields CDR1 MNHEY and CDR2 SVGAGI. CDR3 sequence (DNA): TGTGCCAGCACCTCCATTCTAGCGGGAGTTGGGGGCCAGTACTTC. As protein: CASTSILAGVGGQYF.

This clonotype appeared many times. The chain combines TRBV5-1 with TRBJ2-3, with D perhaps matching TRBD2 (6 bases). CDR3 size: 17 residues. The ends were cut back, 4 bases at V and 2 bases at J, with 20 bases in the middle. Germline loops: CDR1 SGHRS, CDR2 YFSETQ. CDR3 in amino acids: CASSRVPWEASTDTQYF. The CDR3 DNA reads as TGCGCCAGCAGCAGAGTACCGTGGGAGGCCTCCACAGATACGCAGTATTTT.

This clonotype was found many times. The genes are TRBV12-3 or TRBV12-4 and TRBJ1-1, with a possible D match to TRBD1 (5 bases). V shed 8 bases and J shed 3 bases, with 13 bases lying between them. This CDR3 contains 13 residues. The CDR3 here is CASGSGTYTEAFF. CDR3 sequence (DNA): TGTGCCAGCGGCTCCGGGACCTACACTGAAGCTTTCTTT.

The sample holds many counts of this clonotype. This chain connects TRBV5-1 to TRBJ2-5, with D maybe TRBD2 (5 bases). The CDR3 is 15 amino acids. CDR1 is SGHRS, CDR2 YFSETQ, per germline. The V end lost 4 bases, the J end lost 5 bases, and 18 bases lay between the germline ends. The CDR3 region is CASSRAASWSETQYF. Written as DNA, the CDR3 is TGCGCCAGCAGCCGCGCCGCTAGCTGGAGTGAGACCCAGTACTTC. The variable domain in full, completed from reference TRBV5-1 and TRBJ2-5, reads KAGVTQTPRYLIKTRGQQVTLSCSPISGHRSVSWYQQTPGQGLQFLFEYFSETQRNKGNFPGRFSGRQFSNSRSEMNVSTLELGDSALYLCASSRAASWSETQYFGPGTRLLVL.

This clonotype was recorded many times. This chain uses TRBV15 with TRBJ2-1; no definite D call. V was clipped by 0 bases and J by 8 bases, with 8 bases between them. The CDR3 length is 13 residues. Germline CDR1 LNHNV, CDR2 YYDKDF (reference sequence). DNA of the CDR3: TGTGCCACCAGCAGAGATAGAGGCCATGAGCAGTTCTTC. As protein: CATSRDRGHEQFF.